This is a list of T cell receptor beta chains from one sample in a study of blood T cells in healthy people across ages. One entry per CDR3 protein, called by TCRdb with MiXCR from the 5' RACE reads. The table includes 1,800,000 or so distinct CDR3 sequences, 30% to 40% detected once. The specimen was blood. The receptors originated from a human donor in good health. The CDR3 runs from the conserved cysteine through the conserved F or W. A D gene is named only where the DNA matches it firmly. Expanded clones are given a class, and other clones once, few, many or no size at all.

TRBD1,TRBV29-1,few,TRBJ1-1,CSVGQGNRGETEAFF,TGCAGCGTTGGGCAGGGAAACAGGGGAGAGACTGAAGCTTTCTTT
.,TRBV29-1,.,TRBJ1-1,CAYRESRGTEAFF,TGCGCCTACAGGGAGTCGAGGGGCACTGAAGCTTTCTTT
.,TRBV20-1,.,TRBJ2-5,CSARSGLADLETQYF,TGCAGTGCTAGATCAGGGCTAGCTGATCTAGAGACCCAGTACTTC
TRBD2,TRBV6-5,few,TRBJ2-3,CASRIAGGRDTQYF,TGTGCCAGCAGAATAGCGGGGGGGCGAGATACGCAGTATTTT
TRBD1,TRBV28,few,TRBJ2-2,CASSQINRGSGELFF,TGTGCCAGCAGTCAAATCAACAGGGGTAGCGGGGAGCTGTTTTTT
TRBD2,TRBV20-1,few,TRBJ2-7,CSARVRGLASEQYF,TGCAGTGCTAGAGTCCGGGGACTAGCGAGCGAGCAGTACTTC
TRBD1,TRBV12-3/TRBV12-4,few,TRBJ2-4,CASSSNRGGEQYF,TGTGCCAGCAGTTCCAACAGGGGCGGAGAGCAGTACTTC
.,TRBV24-1,.,TRBJ2-3,CATSPAGPGTDTQYF,TGTGCCACCAGTCCGGCAGGTCCGGGTACAGATACGCAGTATTTT
.,TRBV20-1,few,TRBJ1-5,CSAQVTGINQPQHF,TGCAGTGCTCAAGTCACAGGGATAAATCAGCCCCAGCATTTT
.,TRBV28,.,TRBJ2-7,CASSSRWGGHEPYEQYF,TGTGCCAGCAGTTCCCGGTGGGGGGGCCATGAACCCTACGAGCAGTACTTC
.,TRBV7-9,once,TRBJ2-6,CASSLSPGTGADVLTF,TGTGCCAGCAGCTTATCTCCGGGGACTGGGGCCGACGTCCTGACTTTC
TRBD2,TRBV19,.,TRBJ2-5,CASSIKRGGGETQYF,TGTGCCAGTAGTATCAAGCGGGGGGGCGGAGAGACCCAGTACTTC
.,TRBV6-1,many,TRBJ2-3,CASSLDRDTDTQYF,TGTGCCAGCAGTCTGGACAGAGACACAGATACGCAGTATTTT
TRBD2,TRBV6-2/TRBV6-3,few,TRBJ2-7,CASSYSSGVTYEQYF,TGTGCCAGCAGTTACTCTAGCGGGGTGACCTACGAGCAGTACTTC
.,TRBV20-1,.,TRBJ2-2,CSASGGPPGELFF,TGCAGTGCTAGCGGGGGGCCACCCGGGGAGCTGTTTTTT
TRBD2,TRBV4-2,.,TRBJ2-7,CASSQVPGLEPYEQYF,TGTGCCAGCAGCCAAGTCCCGGGACTAGAACCCTACGAGCAGTACTTC
.,TRBV6-6,few,TRBJ1-4,CASSYDGLPNEKLFF,TGTGCCAGCAGTTACGACGGGCTCCCTAATGAAAAACTGTTTTTT
.,TRBV28,few,TRBJ1-2,CASSLVRTGGDYGYTF,TGTGCCAGCAGTTTGGTCCGGACCGGCGGGGACTATGGCTACACCTTC
.,TRBV28,few,TRBJ1-2,CASSFLRDGYTF,TGTGCCAGCAGTTTCCTTAGAGATGGCTACACCTTC
.,TRBV5-5,.,TRBJ2-1,CASSLGVDSSYNEQFF,TGTGCCAGCAGCTTGGGCGTAGACAGCTCCTACAATGAGCAGTTCTTC
.,TRBV12-3/TRBV12-4,.,TRBJ2-3,CASSDAGTRTARYF,TGTGCCAGCAGTGACGCCGGGACTCGAACTGCGCGGTATTTT
.,TRBV7-2,.,TRBJ2-7,CASSLGRSTGEQYF,TGTGCCAGCAGCTTAGGGCGGAGTACGGGCGAGCAGTACTTC
.,TRBV6-5,.,TRBJ2-1,CASTRGGRGDNEQFF,TGTGCCAGCACTAGAGGGGGTCGGGGGGACAATGAGCAGTTCTTC
TRBD1,TRBV12-3/TRBV12-4,.,TRBJ1-5,CASSAGTGGAGNQPQHF,TGTGCCAGCAGTGCCGGGACAGGGGGCGCGGGCAATCAGCCCCAGCATTTT
TRBD1,TRBV20-1,.,TRBJ1-1,CSAPLQGATEAFF,TGCAGTGCCCCGTTACAGGGGGCGACTGAAGCTTTCTTT
.,TRBV6-1,many,TRBJ2-5,CASSPGGAEETQYF,TGTGCCAGCAGCCCTGGGGGGGCTGAAGAGACCCAGTACTTC
TRBD1,TRBV5-1,many,TRBJ2-7,CASSLGQGLDEQYF,TGTGCCAGCAGCTTGGGACAGGGGCTCGACGAGCAGTACTTC
TRBD1,TRBV27,.,TRBJ1-1,CASSSYRGQYTEAFF,TGTGCCAGCAGTTCCTACAGGGGGCAATACACTGAGGCTTTCTTT
TRBD2,TRBV5-4,few,TRBJ2-5,CASSKLAVDETQYF,TGTGCCAGCAGCAAACTAGCGGTGGACGAGACCCAGTACTTC
.,TRBV6-2/TRBV6-3,few,TRBJ2-4,CASSRSFNLAKNIQYF,TGTGCCAGCAGCCGTAGTTTCAACCTAGCCAAAAACATTCAGTACTTC
.,TRBV12-3/TRBV12-4,.,TRBJ1-2,CASITSGAYGYTF,TGTGCCAGCATTACGTCAGGGGCGTATGGCTACACCTTC
TRBD2,TRBV20-1,.,TRBJ2-3,CSARGAAGRRADTQYF,TGCAGTGCTAGAGGGGCAGCGGGGCGGAGAGCAGATACGCAGTATTTT
.,TRBV18,once,TRBJ2-7,CASSPNRQGTGYEQYF,TGTGCCAGCTCACCAAATCGCCAGGGTACTGGCTACGAGCAGTACTTC
.,TRBV20-1,.,TRBJ2-3,CSAKLARAADTQYF,TGCAGTGCCAAGTTAGCTCGTGCGGCAGATACGCAGTATTTT
.,TRBV4-1,.,TRBJ1-3,CACSQVIEGPASISGNTIYF,TGCGCCTGCAGCCAAGTGATCGAAGGGCCCGCTTCCATCTCTGGGAACACCATATATTTT
TRBD2,TRBV7-2,.,TRBJ2-7,CASSREGGRGGYEQYF,TGTGCCAGCAGCCGGGAGGGAGGGCGGGGGGGCTACGAGCAGTACTTC
.,TRBV20-1,.,TRBJ1-5,CSARVQGYSNQPQHF,TGCAGTGCTAGAGTACAGGGATATAGCAATCAGCCCCAGCATTTT
TRBD2,TRBV7-2,.,TRBJ2-7,CASSLAMGLADEQYF,TGTGCCAGCAGCTTAGCTATGGGACTAGCTGACGAGCAGTACTTC
.,TRBV4-2,.,TRBJ2-3,CASSQERGRDTQYF,TGTGCCAGCAGCCAAGAGCGGGGGCGGGATACGCAGTATTTT
.,TRBV20-1,.,TRBJ1-2,CSARTLNYGYTF,TGCAGTGCTCGGACCTTAAACTATGGCTACACCTTC
.,TRBV20-1,.,TRBJ2-5,CSARDQGGRETQYF,TGCAGTGCTAGAGATCAGGGGGGTCGGGAGACCCAGTACTTC
.,TRBV7-2,few,TRBJ1-4,CASSSQLLSQLFF,TGTGCCAGCAGCTCCCAGCTATTGAGCCAACTGTTTTTT
.,TRBV7-2,few,TRBJ2-3,CASSHRGSTDTQYF,TGTGCCAGCAGCCATAGGGGCAGCACAGATACGCAGTATTTT
.,TRBV29-1,few,TRBJ1-4,CSVANGVLEKLFF,TGCAGCGTTGCTAATGGGGTCCTTGAAAAACTGTTTTTT
.,TRBV5-1,.,TRBJ2-7,CASSKLPTGTMTYEQYF,TGCGCCAGCAGTAAGCTACCCACAGGGACGATGACCTACGAGCAGTACTTC
TRBD1,TRBV3-1,.,TRBJ1-2,CASSQEGRGLRYGYTF,TGTGCCAGCAGCCAAGAGGGCAGGGGGCTCCGGTATGGCTACACCTTC
.,TRBV28,.,TRBJ1-1,CASLGARNTEAFF,TGTGCCAGCCTGGGGGCAAGAAACACTGAAGCTTTCTTT
.,TRBV3-1,.,TRBJ2-3,CASSHTVTDTQYF,TGTGCCAGCAGCCATACCGTCACAGATACGCAGTATTTT
.,TRBV29-1,.,TRBJ1-2,CSVERGGLNYGYTF,TGCAGCGTCGAAAGGGGAGGGTTGAACTATGGCTACACCTTC
TRBD2,TRBV2,.,TRBJ2-3,CASRVTSGGTVEYHTDTQYF,TGTGCCAGCAGGGTAACTAGCGGGGGAACCGTTGAGTACCACACGGATACGCAGTATTTT
.,TRBV7-8,.,TRBJ1-2,CASSQAPGRAEGYTF,TGTGCCAGCAGCCAAGCCCCGGGGAGGGCGGAGGGCTACACCTTC
.,TRBV6-5,few,TRBJ1-2,CARQTANGYTF,TGTGCCCGTCAAACAGCGAATGGCTACACCTTC
.,TRBV29-1,once,TRBJ1-2,CSVGSGEAGYTF,TGCAGCGTCGGTTCCGGGGAAGCTGGCTACACCTTC
TRBD1,TRBV6-5,.,TRBJ1-6,CASSNRLGDRLSSYNSPLHF,TGTGCCAGCAGTAACCGGTTGGGGGACAGGTTAAGCTCCTATAATTCACCCCTCCACTTT
.,TRBV7-9,few,TRBJ2-3,CASSERGLLTDTQYF,TGTGCCAGCAGCGAACGGGGACTGCTCACAGATACGCAGTATTTT
TRBD1,TRBV20-1,few,TRBJ2-1,CSAANRGRENNEQFF,TGCAGTGCTGCTAACAGGGGGCGCGAAAACAATGAGCAGTTCTTC
.,TRBV9,.,TRBJ2-1,CASSAREVGTYNEQFF,TGTGCCAGCAGCGCTAGGGAGGTAGGTACCTACAATGAGCAGTTCTTC
TRBD1,TRBV6-2/TRBV6-3,.,TRBJ1-2,CASRPTGGRGYTF,TGTGCCAGCAGACCAACAGGGGGACGCGGCTACACCTTC
.,TRBV4-2,.,TRBJ2-1,CASSPLWGVSNEQFF,TGTGCCAGCAGCCCCTTGTGGGGGGTTTCGAATGAGCAGTTCTTC
.,TRBV12-3/TRBV12-4,.,TRBJ1-2,CASEQGANYGYTF,TGTGCCAGCGAACAGGGAGCTAACTATGGCTACACCTTC